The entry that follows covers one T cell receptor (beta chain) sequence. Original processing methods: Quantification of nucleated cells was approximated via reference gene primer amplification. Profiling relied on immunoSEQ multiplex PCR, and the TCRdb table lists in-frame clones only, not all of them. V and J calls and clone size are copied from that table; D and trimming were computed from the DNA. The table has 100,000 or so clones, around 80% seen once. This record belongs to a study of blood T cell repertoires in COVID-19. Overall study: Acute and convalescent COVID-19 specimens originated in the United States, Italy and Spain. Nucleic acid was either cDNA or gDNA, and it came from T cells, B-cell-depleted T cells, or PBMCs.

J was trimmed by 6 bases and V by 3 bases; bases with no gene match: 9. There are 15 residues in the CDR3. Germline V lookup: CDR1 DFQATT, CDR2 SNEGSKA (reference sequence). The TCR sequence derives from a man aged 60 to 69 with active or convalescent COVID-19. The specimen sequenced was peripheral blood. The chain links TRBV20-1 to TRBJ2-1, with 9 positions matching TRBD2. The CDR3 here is CSASEAGGPANEQFF. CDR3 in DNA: TGCAGTGCTAGTGAAGCGGGAGGCCCCGCCAATGAGCAGTTCTTC.